What follows are 8 T cell receptor beta chains derived from one specimen sequenced in a study of shared clonotypes between healthy human individuals. Sequenced by immunoSEQ multiplex PCR; TCRdb stores in-frame clones only, minus some. This table holds 450,000 to 500,000 clones, approximately 78% found once. Sequencing was carried out using PBMCs. The receptors originated from a middle-aged woman in good health. Some clones in this sample may be carry-over from other donors' samples.

On this clone itself: Just one base apart from a much larger clone, this may be a read error. The sample holds other DNA sequences that translate to the same CDR3. This chain connects TRBV11-2 to TRBJ2-7, with D unresolved. The germline V gene encodes CDR1 SGHAT and CDR2 FQNNGV. There are 13 residues in the CDR3. V lost 3 bases and J 7 bases, leaving 13 bases between the germline ends. For the CDR3, the DNA is TGTGCCAGCAGCTTCCCCGCGACTTATGAGCAGTACTTC. It translates to CASSFPATYEQYF. The full variable domain, rest sourced from reference TRBV11-2 and TRBJ2-7, is EAGVAQSPRYKIIEKRQSVAFWCNPISGHATLYWYQQILGQGPKLLIQFQNNGVVDDSQLPKDRFSAERLKGVDSTLKIQPAKLEDSAVYLCASSFPATYEQYFGPGTRLTVT.

The rearrangement links TRBV5-1 to TRBJ2-6, with D maybe TRBD1 (5 bases). V was cut by 7 bases and J by 0 bases, with 11 bases left in between. This CDR3 region has 15 residues. Germline V lookup: CDR1 SGHRS, CDR2 YFSETQ. CDR3 DNA sequence: TGCGCCAGCGGACCCCAGGGCTCTGGGGCCAACGTCCTGACTTTC. Translated, it gives CASGPQGSGANVLTF.

This chain joins TRBV28 and TRBJ1-3; possibly TRBD1 for D (5 bases). Germline CDR1 reads MDHEN; CDR2 reads SYDVKM. The CDR3 is 15 residues long. Trimming shortened V by 8 bases and J by 1 base, and 15 bases separated the two germline ends. The CDR3 DNA reads TGTGCCAGCCTTTCAGGGAGGTGGTCTGGAAACACCATATATTTT. Amino acids: CASLSGRWSGNTIYF.

The J gene is TRBJ2-1, the V gene TRBV27, with D uncertain. Germline V gene data show CDR1 as MNHEY and CDR2 as SMNVEV (reference sequence). The germline V and J ends were trimmed by 6 bases and 7 bases, with 7 bases remaining between them. The CDR3 contains 11 residues. This CDR3 is CASRGLNEQFF. The CDR3 DNA sequence: TGTGCCAGCAGGGGCTTAAATGAGCAGTTCTTC.

The chain links TRBV18 to TRBJ1-1, with a weak D call TRBD1 (5 bases). The germline CDR1 and CDR2 sequences are KGHSH and LQKENI. V was pared by 3 bases and J by 3 bases, with 14 bases between. CDR3 size: 15 residues. This chain's CDR3 is CASSPGGPGDTEAFF. The DNA of the CDR3 is TGTGCCAGCTCACCGGGGGGTCCTGGGGACACTGAAGCTTTCTTT. The whole variable domain, filled in from reference TRBV18 and TRBJ1-1, reads NAGVMQNPRHLVRRRGQEARLRCSPMKGHSHVYWYRQLPEEGLKFMVYLQKENIIDESGMPKERFSAEFPKEGPSILRIQQVVRGDSAAYFCASSPGGPGDTEAFFGQGTRLTVV.

This clone was recorded once. The chain couples TRBV28 to TRBJ2-5, with TRBD1 identical over 8 bases. V gave up 5 bases and J gave up 5 bases; unmatched junction bases: 10. Germline-derived CDR1 and CDR2 are MDHEN and SYDVKM. CDR3 length: 15 amino acids. The CDR3 protein is CASSPLDRDRETQYF. The CDR3 coding sequence is TGTGCCAGCAGTCCCCTGGACAGGGACAGGGAGACCCAGTACTTC.

V and J are TRBV28 and TRBJ2-2; the match to TRBD2 covers 7 bases. CDR1 MDHEN and CDR2 SYDVKM come from the germline V gene. The CDR3 contains 18 residues. The V segment lost 6 bases and the J segment 4 bases; nucleotides outside the gene matches: 17. The CDR3 DNA follows: TGTGCCAGCAGCTCCCTTTCAGGCCCACTAGCGCCCACCGGGGAGCTGTTTTTT. Protein sequence: CASSSLSGPLAPTGELFF.

The chain uses TRBV11-2 and TRBJ1-2; TRBD1 is a possible D gene (5 bases). CDR3 length: 13 residues. The V end lost 8 bases, the J end lost 6 bases, and 16 bases lay between the germline ends. Germline values: CDR1 SGHAT, CDR2 FQNNGV. As DNA, the CDR3 is TGTGCCAGCTATCATCAGGGAGGTGATGGCTACACCTTC. Its protein product is CASYHQGGDGYTF.